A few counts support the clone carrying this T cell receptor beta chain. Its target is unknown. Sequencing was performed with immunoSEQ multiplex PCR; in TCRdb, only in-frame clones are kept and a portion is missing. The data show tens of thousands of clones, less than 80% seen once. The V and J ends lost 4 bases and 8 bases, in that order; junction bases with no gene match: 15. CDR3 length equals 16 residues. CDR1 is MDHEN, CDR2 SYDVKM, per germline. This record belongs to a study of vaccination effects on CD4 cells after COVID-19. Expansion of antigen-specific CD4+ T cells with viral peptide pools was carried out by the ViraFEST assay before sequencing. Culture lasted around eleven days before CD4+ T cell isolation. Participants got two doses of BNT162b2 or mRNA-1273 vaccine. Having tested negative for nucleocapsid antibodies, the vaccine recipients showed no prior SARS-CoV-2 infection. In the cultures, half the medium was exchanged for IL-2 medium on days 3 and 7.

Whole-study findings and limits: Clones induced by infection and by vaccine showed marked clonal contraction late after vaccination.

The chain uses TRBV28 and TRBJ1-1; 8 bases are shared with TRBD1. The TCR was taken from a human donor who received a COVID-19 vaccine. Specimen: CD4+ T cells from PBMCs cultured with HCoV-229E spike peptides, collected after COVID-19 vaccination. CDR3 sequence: CASSSQGQAVQPEAFF. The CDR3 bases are TGTGCCAGCAGTTCGCAGGGACAGGCCGTCCAACCCGAAGCTTTCTTT.